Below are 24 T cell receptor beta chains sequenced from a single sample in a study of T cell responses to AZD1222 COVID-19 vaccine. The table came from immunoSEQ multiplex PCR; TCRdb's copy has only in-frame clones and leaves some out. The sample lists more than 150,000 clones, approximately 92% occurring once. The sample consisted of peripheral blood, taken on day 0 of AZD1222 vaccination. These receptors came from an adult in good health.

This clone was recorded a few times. CDR3 sequence (DNA): TGCGCCAGCAGCATTCTAGAACCTAATGAAAAACTGTTTTTT. Its protein product is CASSILEPNEKLFF. The V call is TRBV5-1, the J call TRBJ1-4; D gene ambiguous. From germline, CDR1 is SGHRS and CDR2 YFSETQ. The CDR3 contains 14 residues. V lost 4 bases and J 3 bases, leaving 10 bases between the germline ends.

CDR3 amino acids: CASSPNTEAFF. CDR3 bases: TGTGCCAGCAGTCCGAACACTGAAGCTTTCTTT. The chain couples TRBV6-5 to TRBJ1-1, with unresolved D. V lost 5 bases and J lost 1, with 2 bases in between. The CDR3 contains 11 residues. Looked up from germline, CDR1 is MNHEY and CDR2 is SVGAGI.

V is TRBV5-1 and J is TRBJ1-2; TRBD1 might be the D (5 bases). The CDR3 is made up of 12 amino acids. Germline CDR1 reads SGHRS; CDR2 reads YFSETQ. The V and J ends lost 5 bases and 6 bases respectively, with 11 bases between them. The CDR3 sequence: CASSRGGDGYTF. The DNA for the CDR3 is TGCGCCAGCAGTAGGGGAGGGGATGGCTACACCTTC.

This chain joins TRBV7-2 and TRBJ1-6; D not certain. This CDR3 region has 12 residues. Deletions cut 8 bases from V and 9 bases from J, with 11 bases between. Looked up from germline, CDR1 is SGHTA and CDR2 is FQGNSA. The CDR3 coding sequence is TGTGCCAGCCGATCGACGGGTTCACCCCTCCACTTT. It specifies CASRSTGSPLHF.

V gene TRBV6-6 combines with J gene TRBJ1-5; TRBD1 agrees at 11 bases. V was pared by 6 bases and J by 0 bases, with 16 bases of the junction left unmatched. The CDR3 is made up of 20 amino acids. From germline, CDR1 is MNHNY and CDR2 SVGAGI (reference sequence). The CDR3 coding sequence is TGTGCCAGCAGCAATAATAACCGGGACAGGGGGAACAATAGCAATCAGCCCCAGCATTTT. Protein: CASSNNNRDRGNNSNQPQHF.

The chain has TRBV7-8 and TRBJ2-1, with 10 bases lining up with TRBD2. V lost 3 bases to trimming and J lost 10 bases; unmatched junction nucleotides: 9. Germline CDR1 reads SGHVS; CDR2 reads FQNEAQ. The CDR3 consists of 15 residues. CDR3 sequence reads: CASSFATSGTEEQFF. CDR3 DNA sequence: TGTGCCAGCAGCTTTGCAACTAGCGGGACGGAGGAGCAGTTCTTC.

This chain's CDR3 is CASSLLGLRGSYEQYF. DNA for the CDR3: TGTGCCAGCAGTTTATTGGGTCTAAGGGGCTCCTACGAGCAGTACTTC. The rearrangement uses TRBV27 and TRBJ2-7, with TRBD1 as a possible D gene (5 bases). Trimming cost V 1 base and J 0 bases, with 13 bases left between them. The CDR3 loop spans 16 amino acids. The germline V gene encodes CDR1 MNHEY and CDR2 SMNVEV (reference sequence).

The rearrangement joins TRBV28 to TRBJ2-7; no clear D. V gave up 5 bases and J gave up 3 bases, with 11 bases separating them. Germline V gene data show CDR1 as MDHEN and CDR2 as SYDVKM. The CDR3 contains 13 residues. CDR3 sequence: CASSSTWNYEQYV. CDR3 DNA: TGTGCCAGCAGTAGTACATGGAACTACGAGCAGTACGTC.

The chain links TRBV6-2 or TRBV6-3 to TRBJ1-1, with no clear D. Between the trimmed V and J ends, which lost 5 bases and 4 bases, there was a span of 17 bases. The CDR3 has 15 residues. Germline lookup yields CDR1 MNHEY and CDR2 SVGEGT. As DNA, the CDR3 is TGTGCCAGCAGTCCCCCTGGGTTCCTAACCACTGAAGCTTTCTTT. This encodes CASSPPGFLTTEAFF.

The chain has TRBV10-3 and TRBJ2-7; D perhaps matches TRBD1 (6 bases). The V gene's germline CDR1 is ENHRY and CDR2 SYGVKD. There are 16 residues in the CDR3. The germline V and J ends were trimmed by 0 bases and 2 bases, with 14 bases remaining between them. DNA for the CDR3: TGTGCCATCAGTGAGTCTTGGGGGCAGGGAGCCTACGAGCAGTACTTC. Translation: CAISESWGQGAYEQYF.

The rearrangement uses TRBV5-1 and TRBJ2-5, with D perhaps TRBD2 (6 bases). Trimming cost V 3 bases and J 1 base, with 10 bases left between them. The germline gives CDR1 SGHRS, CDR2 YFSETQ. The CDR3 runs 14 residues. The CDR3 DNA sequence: TGCGCCAGCAGCTGGGGACTCGTCCAAGAGACCCAGTACTTC. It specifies CASSWGLVQETQYF.

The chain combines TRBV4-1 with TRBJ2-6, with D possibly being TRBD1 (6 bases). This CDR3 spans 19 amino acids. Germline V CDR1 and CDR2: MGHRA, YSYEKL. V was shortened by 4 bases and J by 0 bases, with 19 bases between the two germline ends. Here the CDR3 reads CASSPDRQEVNSGANVLTF. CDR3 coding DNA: TGCGCCAGCAGCCCGGATCGACAGGAGGTCAACTCTGGGGCCAACGTCCTGACTTTC.

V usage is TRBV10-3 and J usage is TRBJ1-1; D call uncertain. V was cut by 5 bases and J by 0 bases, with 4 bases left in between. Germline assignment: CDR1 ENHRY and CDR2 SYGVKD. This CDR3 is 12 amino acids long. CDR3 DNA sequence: TGTGCCATCAGTCAGGTGAACACTGAAGCTTTCTTT. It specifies CAISQVNTEAFF.

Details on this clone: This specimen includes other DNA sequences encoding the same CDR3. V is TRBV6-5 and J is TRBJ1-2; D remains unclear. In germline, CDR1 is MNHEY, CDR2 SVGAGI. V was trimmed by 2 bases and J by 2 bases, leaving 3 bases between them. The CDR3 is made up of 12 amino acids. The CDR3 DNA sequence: TGTGCCAGCAGTTACGGAAACTATGGCTACACCTTC. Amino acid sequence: CASSYGNYGYTF.

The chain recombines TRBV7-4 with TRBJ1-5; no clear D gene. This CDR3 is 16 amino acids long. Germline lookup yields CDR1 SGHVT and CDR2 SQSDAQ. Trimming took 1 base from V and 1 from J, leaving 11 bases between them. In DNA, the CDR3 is TGTGCCAGCAGCTTAGTTGAGGCGAGGAGCAATCAGCCCCAGCATTTT. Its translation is CASSLVEARSNQPQHF.

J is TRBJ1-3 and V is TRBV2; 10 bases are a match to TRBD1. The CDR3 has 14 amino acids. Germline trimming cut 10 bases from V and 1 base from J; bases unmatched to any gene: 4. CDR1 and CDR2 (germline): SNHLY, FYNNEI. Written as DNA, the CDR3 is TGTGCCATCCCGGGACAGGGGTCTGGAAACACCATATATTTT. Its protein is CAIPGQGSGNTIYF.

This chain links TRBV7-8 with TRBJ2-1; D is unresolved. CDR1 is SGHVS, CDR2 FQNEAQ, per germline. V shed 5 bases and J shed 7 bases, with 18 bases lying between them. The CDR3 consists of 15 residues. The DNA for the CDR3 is TGTGCCAGCAGCCCTTATCGGTCCCCAAATAATGAGCAGTTCTTC. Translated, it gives CASSPYRSPNNEQFF. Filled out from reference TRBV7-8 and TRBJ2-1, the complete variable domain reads GAGVSQSPRYKVAKRGQDVALRCDPISGHVSLFWYQQALGQGPEFLTYFQNEAQLDKSGLPSDRFFAERPEGSVSTLKIQRTQQEDSAVYLCASSPYRSPNNEQFFGPGTRLTVL.

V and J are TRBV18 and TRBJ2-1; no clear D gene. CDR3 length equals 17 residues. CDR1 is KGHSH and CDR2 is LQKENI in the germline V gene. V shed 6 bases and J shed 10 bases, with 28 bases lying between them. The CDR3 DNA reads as TGTGCCAGCTCGCCCGTTCCCCCGCTAGACTGGGCGACGGAGCAGTTCTTC. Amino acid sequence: CASSPVPPLDWATEQFF.

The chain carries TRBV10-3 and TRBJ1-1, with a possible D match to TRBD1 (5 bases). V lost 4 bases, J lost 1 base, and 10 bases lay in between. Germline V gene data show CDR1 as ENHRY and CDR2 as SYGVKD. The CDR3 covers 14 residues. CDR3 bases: TGTGCCATCAGTGGCCCGGACACGAACACTGAAGCTTTCTTT. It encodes CAISGPDTNTEAFF.

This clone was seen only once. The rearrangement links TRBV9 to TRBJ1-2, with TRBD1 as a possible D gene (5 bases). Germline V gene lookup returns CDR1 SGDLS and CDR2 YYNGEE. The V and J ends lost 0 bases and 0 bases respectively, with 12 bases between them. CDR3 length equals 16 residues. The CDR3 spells CASSVDPGPANYGYTF. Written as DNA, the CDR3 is TGTGCCAGCAGCGTAGATCCAGGGCCAGCTAACTATGGCTACACCTTC.

The DNA for the CDR3 is TGCAGCGTTGTAATCGGGGGGTCGGATCTTAATCAGCCCCAGCATTTT. This codes for CSVVIGGSDLNQPQHF. The V call is TRBV29-1, the J call TRBJ1-5, with a weak D call TRBD1 (5 bases). V lost 4 bases and J 4 bases, leaving 20 bases between the germline ends. The germline CDR1 and CDR2 sequences are SQVTM and ANQGSEA. CDR3 size: 16 residues.

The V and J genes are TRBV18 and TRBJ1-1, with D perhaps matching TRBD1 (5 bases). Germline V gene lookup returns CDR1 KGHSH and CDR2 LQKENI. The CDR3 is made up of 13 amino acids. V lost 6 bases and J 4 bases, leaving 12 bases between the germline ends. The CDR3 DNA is TGTGCCAGCTCGGGACCCGCGGGCACTGAAGCTTTCTTT. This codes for CASSGPAGTEAFF.

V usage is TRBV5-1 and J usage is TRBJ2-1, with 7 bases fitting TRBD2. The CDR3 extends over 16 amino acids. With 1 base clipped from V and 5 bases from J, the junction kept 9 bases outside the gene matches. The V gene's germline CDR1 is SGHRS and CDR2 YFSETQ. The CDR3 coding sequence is TGCGCCAGCAGCTTGTTTAGCGGGCCCCCGAACAATGAGCAGTTCTTC. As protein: CASSLFSGPPNNEQFF.

CDR3 nucleotides: TGTGCCAGCAGCCTCGACAGGGGATCCACAGATACGCAGTATTTT. Its translation is CASSLDRGSTDTQYF. V is TRBV7-2 and J is TRBJ2-3, with TRBD1 matching 8 bases. Trimming at V came to 5 bases and at J to 2 bases, leaving 6 bases not matched to a gene. CDR1 is SGHTA and CDR2 is FQGNSA in the germline V gene. The CDR3 covers 15 residues.